This entry features one TCR beta chain sequence. This record comes from a study of shared clonotypes between healthy human individuals. Several immunoSEQ plates received, in even portions, the genomic DNA of each subset. Some clones are missing from TCRdb's copy, which holds only in-frame ones; the method was immunoSEQ multiplex PCR. There are around 750,000 clones in the sample; less than 85% occur only once, and approximately 1.7% lies in the top ten. The germline V gene encodes CDR1 SNHLY and CDR2 FYNNEI. There are 12 residues in the CDR3. V gave up 7 bases and J gave up 2 bases, with 7 bases separating them.

Sequencing was done on a sample of memory CD4+ T cells sorted from blood. Subset given: CD45RA-negative fraction. The receptor was derived from a woman in her twenties or thirties in good health. The chain recombines TRBV2 with TRBJ2-3; D is unresolved. The CDR3 is CASIGLTDTQYF. The CDR3 DNA sequence: TGTGCCAGCATTGGTCTCACAGATACGCAGTATTTT. Full variable domain (missing parts from reference TRBV2 and TRBJ2-3): EPEVTQTPSHQVTQMGQEVILRCVPISNHLYFYWYRQILGQKVEFLVSFYNNEISEKSEIFDDQFSVERPDGSNFTLKIRSTKLEDSAMYFCASIGLTDTQYFGPGTRLTVL.